Detailed here is one T cell receptor beta chain. Its antigen is undetermined. The data derive from a study of T cells after yellow fever vaccination. TCRdb itself ran the 5' RACE reads through MiXCR, one entry per CDR3 protein. Of 500,000 to 550,000 distinct CDR3 sequences listed, 20% to 25% are singletons. The CDR3 consists of 14 residues. CDR1 SGDLS and CDR2 YYNGEE come from the germline V gene. V lost 4 bases, J lost 12 bases, and 10 bases stayed unmatched. Overall study findings and caveats: Reappearance after the booster was seen for most primary-vaccination clones, at about 95% CD4 and 80% to 90% CD8.

The receptor was derived from a man aged 18 to 29 who received the YFV17D yellow fever vaccine. The sequencing here drew on PBMCs, taken 21 days after the first yellow fever vaccination. V usage is TRBV9 and J usage is TRBJ1-6; 7 bases match TRBD1. The chain's CDR3 is CASSPRQGRGPLHF. Written as DNA, the CDR3 is TGTGCCAGCAGCCCAAGACAGGGAAGGGGACCCCTCCACTTT.